The 2 T cell receptor beta chains in this list originate from one sample, sequenced in a study of response to subunit inactivated influenza vaccine. Via MiXCR, TCRdb re-called the RT-PCR reads, giving one row per CDR3 protein. This sample has approximately 520,000 distinct CDR3 sequences, with over 25% found just once. Here the sequenced sample was CD4+ T cells sorted from PBMCs, taken roughly 5 days after vaccination. The receptors were sampled from a man between 45 and 60 years old who received an inactivated influenza vaccine.

This clonotype was seen ten or more times. V is TRBV29-1 and J is TRBJ1-6, with D possibly TRBD1 on 5 matching bases. Trimming left V 4 bases short and J 5 bases short, with 9 bases between. Germline CDR1 and CDR2: SQVTM and ANQGSEA. The CDR3 has 13 residues. The CDR3 region is CSVADTNNSPLHF. CDR3 nucleotides: TGCAGCGTTGCGGACACAAATAATTCACCCCTCCACTTT. Filled out from reference TRBV29-1 and TRBJ1-6, the complete variable domain reads SAVISQKPSRDICQRGTSLTIQCQVDSQVTMMFWYRQQPGQSLTLIATANQGSEATYESGFVIDKFPISRPNLTFSTLTVSNMSPEDSSIYLCSVADTNNSPLHFGNGTRLTVT.

J is TRBJ2-1 and V is TRBV12-3 or TRBV12-4, with 9 nucleotides matching TRBD1. The CDR3 contains 15 residues. V dropped 5 bases and J dropped 5; count of bases not matched to a gene: 7. The CDR3, as DNA: TGTGCCAGCAGTCCGGGACAGGGCGTCCACAATGAGCAGTTCTTC. It encodes CASSPGQGVHNEQFF.